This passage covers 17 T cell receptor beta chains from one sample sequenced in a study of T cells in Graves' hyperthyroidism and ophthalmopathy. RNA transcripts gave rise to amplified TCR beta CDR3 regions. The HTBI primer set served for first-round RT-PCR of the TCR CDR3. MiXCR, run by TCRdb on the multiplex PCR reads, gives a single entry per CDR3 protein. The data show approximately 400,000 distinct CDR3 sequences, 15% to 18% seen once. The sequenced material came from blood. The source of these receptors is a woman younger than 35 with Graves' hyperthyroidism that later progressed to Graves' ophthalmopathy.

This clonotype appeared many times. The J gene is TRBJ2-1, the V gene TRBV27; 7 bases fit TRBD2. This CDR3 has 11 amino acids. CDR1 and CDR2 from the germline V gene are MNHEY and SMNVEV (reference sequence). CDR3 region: CALAGDNEQFF. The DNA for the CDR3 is TGTGCATTAGCGGGCGACAATGAGCAGTTCTTC.

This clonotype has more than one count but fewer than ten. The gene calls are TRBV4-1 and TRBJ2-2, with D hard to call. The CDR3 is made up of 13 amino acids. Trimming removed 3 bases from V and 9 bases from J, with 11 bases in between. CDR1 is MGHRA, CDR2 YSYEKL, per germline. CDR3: CASSHGPYRELFF. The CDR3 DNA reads TGCGCCAGCAGCCATGGACCCTACCGGGAGCTGTTTTTT.

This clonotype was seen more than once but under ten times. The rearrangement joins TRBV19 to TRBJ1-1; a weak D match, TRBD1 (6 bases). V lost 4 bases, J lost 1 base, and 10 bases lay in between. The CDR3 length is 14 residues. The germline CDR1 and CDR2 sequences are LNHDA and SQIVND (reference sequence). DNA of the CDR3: TGTGCCAGTAGTAAACTGGACAGGAACACTGAAGCTTTCTTT. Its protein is CASSKLDRNTEAFF.

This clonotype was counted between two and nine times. The CDR3 here is CASSLGEGAGELFF. Written as DNA, the CDR3 is TGTGCCAGCAGCTTAGGGGAGGGAGCCGGGGAGCTGTTTTTT. V and J are TRBV7-6 and TRBJ2-2; 7 bases are shared with TRBD2. The CDR3 has 14 amino acids. Germline CDR1 reads SGHVS; CDR2 reads FNYEAQ. The trim removed 1 base at V and 6 bases at J, leaving 2 bases unmatched.

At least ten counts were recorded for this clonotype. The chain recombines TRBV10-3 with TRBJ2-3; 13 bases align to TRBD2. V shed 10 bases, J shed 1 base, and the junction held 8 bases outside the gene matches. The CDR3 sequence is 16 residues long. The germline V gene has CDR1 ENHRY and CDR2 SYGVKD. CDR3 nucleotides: TGTGCCAGCGTCGGGACTAGCGGGGCCCGCACAGATACGCAGTATTTT. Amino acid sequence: CASVGTSGARTDTQYF.

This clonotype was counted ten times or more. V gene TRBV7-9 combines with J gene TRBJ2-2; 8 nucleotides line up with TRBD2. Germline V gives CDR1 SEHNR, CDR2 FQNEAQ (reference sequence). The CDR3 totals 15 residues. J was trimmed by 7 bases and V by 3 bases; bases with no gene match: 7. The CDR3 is CASSFTGGDIGELFF. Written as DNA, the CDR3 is TGTGCCAGCAGCTTTACGGGAGGGGACATCGGGGAGCTGTTTTTT.

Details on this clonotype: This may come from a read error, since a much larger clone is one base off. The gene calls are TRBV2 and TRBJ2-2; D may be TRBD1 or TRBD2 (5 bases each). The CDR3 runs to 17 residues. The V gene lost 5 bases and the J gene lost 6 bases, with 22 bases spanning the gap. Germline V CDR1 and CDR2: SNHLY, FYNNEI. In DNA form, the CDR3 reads TGTGCCAGCAGTAATGAGGTTGGAGACGGGGCTCCCGGGGAGCTGTTTTTT. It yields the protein CASSNEVGDGAPGELFF.

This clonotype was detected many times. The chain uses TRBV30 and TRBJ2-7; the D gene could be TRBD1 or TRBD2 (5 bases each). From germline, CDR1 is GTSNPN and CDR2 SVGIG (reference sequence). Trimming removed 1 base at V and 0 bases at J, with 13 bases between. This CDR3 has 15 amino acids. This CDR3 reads CAWSEGRDPSYEQYF. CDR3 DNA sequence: TGTGCCTGGAGTGAGGGTAGGGACCCCTCCTACGAGCAGTACTTC.

DNA for the CDR3: TGTGCCAGCCGGGAGGGGACAAGCACAGATACGCAGTATTTT. Translating gives CASREGTSTDTQYF. The chain combines TRBV28 with TRBJ2-3; 8 nucleotides line up with TRBD2. Trimming removed 8 bases from V and 0 bases from J; junction bases left unmatched: 4. The CDR3 covers 14 residues. The germline V gene has CDR1 MDHEN and CDR2 SYDVKM.

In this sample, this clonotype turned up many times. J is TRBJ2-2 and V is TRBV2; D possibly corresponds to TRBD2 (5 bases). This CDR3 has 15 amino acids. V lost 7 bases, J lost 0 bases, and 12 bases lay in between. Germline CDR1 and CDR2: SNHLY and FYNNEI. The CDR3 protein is CASISGYSNTGELFF. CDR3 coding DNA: TGTGCCAGCATAAGCGGCTATTCGAACACCGGGGAGCTGTTTTTT. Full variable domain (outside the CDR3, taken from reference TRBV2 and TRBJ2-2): EPEVTQTPSHQVTQMGQEVILRCVPISNHLYFYWYRQILGQKVEFLVSFYNNEISEKSEIFDDQFSVERPDGSNFTLKIRSTKLEDSAMYFCASISGYSNTGELFFGEGSRLTVL.

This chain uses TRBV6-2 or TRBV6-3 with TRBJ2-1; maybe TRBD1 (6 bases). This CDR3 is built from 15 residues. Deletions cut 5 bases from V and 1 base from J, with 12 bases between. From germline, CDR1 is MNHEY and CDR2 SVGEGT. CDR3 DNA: TGTGCCAGCAGTCAACAGGGTGGTTCCTACAATGAGCAGTTCTTC. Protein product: CASSQQGGSYNEQFF.

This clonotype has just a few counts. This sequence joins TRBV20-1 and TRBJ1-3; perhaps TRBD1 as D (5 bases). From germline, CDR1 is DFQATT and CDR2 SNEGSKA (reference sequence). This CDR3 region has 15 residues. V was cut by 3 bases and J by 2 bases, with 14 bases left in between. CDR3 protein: CSASGQGVAGNTIYF. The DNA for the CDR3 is TGCAGTGCTAGTGGGCAGGGTGTCGCTGGAAACACCATATATTTT.

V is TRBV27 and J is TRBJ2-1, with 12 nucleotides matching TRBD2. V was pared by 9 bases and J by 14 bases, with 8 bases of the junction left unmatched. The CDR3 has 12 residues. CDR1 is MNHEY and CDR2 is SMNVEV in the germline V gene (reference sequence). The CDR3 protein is CASRLAGGREFF. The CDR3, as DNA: TGTGCCAGTAGGCTAGCGGGAGGGCGGGAGTTCTTC.

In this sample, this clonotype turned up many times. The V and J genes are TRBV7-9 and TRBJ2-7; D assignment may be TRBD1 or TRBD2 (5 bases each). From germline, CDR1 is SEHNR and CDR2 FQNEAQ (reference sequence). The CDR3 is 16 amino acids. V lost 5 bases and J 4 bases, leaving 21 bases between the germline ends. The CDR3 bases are TGTGCCAGCAGCGCCGCCGGGACCCCAAGCGGATACGAGCAGTACTTC. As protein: CASSAAGTPSGYEQYF.

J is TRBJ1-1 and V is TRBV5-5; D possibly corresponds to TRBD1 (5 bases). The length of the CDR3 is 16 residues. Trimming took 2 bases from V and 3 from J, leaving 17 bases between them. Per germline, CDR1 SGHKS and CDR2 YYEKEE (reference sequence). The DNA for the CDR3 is TGTGCCAGCAGCTTAGGAAGGGGCGACTTTTACACTGAAGCTTTCTTT. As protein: CASSLGRGDFYTEAFF.

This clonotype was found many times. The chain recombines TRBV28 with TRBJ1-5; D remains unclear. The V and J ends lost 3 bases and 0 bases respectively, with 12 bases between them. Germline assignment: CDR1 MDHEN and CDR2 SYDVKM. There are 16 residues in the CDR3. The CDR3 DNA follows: TGTGCCAGCAGTTTTGGAGATTGGTATAGCAATCAGCCCCAGCATTTT. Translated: CASSFGDWYSNQPQHF.

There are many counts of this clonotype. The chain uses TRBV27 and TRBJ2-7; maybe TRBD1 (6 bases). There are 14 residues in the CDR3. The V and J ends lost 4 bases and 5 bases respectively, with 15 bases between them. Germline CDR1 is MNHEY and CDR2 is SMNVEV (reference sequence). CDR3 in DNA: TGTGCCAGCAGTTCACCACAGGGAAGCCACGAGCAGTACTTC. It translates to CASSSPQGSHEQYF.